This paragraph covers one TCR beta chain sequence. Its antigen is undetermined. The data belong to a study of CD8+ T cells in alopecia areata. The treatment: oral pan-JAK inhibitor, 5-10 mg twice daily. Study-wide findings and caveats: Expanded CD8+ clones among the top 100, and scalp clonality, were significantly decreased by tofacitinib. Scalp repertoires also include resident alphabeta T cells from normal skin.

TCR sequencing used cDNA made by reverse transcription of extracted RNA. Only in-frame clones appear in the TCRdb table, and some are missing; sequencing was by immunoSEQ multiplex PCR. The sample carries under 200,000 clones, just over 65% recorded once. The germline V gene has CDR1 MNHEY and CDR2 SMNVEV (reference sequence). The length of the CDR3 is 14 residues. V gave up 3 bases and J gave up 7 bases; unmatched junction bases: 5. The chain carries TRBV27 and TRBJ1-2, with 10 nucleotides matching TRBD1. This TCR was recovered from a human donor with alopecia areata. The sample in question was CD4+ T cells sorted from blood, obtained at week 4, from a patient treated with tofacitinib. CDR3 DNA: TGTGCCAGCAGTTTTAGGACAGGGGGTTTTGGCTACACCTTC. Its translation: CASSFRTGGFGYTF.